The text below deals with one TCR beta chain. From its re-call of the 5' RACE reads, TCRdb lists each CDR3 protein once, without DNA. The sample totals roughly 350,000 distinct CDR3 sequences; its top ten clones hold under 6.5%. These data are taken from a study of T cells expressing NK-cell markers. Sequencing input: blood T cells: a sorted CD56 or NKG2C T cell subset, CD4+ or CD8+ T cells, or bulk PBMC T cells (not recorded which). The receptor was derived from a man aged 18-75 years in good health.

CDR3 sequence: CATAGWGTDTQYF. The chain joins TRBV6-1 to TRBJ2-3; TCRdb returns TRBD2, unconfirmable since there is no DNA. CDR3 size: 13 residues. The germline CDR1 and CDR2 sequences are MNHNS and SASEGT.